This entry is about one T cell receptor (beta chain). No antigen is known for it. This CDR3 region has 14 residues. V lost 1 base to trimming and J lost 14 bases; unmatched junction nucleotides: 11. The germline V gene encodes CDR1 SGHTA and CDR2 FQGNSA. The data were obtained in a study of long-term antiretroviral therapy in people with HIV. Points from the study as a whole: Post-ART diversity increased but stayed below transplant donor controls.

Version v3.0 of the immunoSEQ assay ran at survey level. Sequencing aimed at about 35,000-50,000 T-cell genomes per sample. Assay used: immunoSEQ multiplex PCR; TCRdb lists only in-frame clones, some missing. The table includes roughly 28,000 clones, roughly 90% detected once. This receptor was obtained from a woman between 18 and 30 years old with HIV. The chain is built from TRBV7-2 and TRBJ2-3, with TRBD2 matching 8 bases. The sequences come from unsorted PBMCs, collected 0.5 years after starting antiretroviral therapy. The CDR3 here is CASSLDIGRAILYF. The CDR3, as DNA: TGTGCCAGCAGCTTAGATATCGGGAGGGCTATATTGTATTTT.